These 8 T cell receptor beta chains originate from one sample sequenced in a study of early T cells in non-severe SARS-CoV-2 infection. MiXCR was run by TCRdb on the 5' RACE reads, yielding one entry per CDR3 protein. The sample yields more than 40,000 distinct CDR3 sequences, around 3.6% seen once. Sample: whole blood. The receptors were sampled from an adult who was a healthcare worker with PCR-confirmed SARS-CoV-2 infection or an uninfected control (not recorded which).

This clonotype was seen repeatedly, ten times or more. This chain connects TRBV9 to TRBJ2-7, with 8 bases identical to TRBD2. Germline CDR1 and CDR2: SGDLS and YYNGEE. CDR3 size: 16 residues. V trimming: 3 bases; J trimming: 0 bases; junction bases outside the gene matches: 8. The CDR3 spells CASSASSGTSSYEQYF. CDR3 sequence (DNA): TGTGCCAGCAGCGCGAGTAGCGGGACGAGCTCCTACGAGCAGTACTTC.

This clonotype was detected many times. V usage is TRBV19 and J usage is TRBJ2-5; no clear D gene. Trimming cost V 5 bases and J 5 bases, with 12 bases left between them. The CDR3 loop spans 13 amino acids. CDR1 and CDR2 from the germline V gene are LNHDA and SQIVND (reference sequence). CDR3 sequence (DNA): TGTGCCAGTAGTTCCGACTCGCGTGAGACCCAGTACTTC. This gives the protein CASSSDSRETQYF. The full variable domain, completed using reference TRBV19 and TRBJ2-5, is DGGITQSPKYLFRKEGQNVTLSCEQNLNHDAMYWYRQDPGQGLRLIYYSQIVNDFQKGDIAEGYSVSREKKESFPLTVTSAQKNPTAFYLCASSSDSRETQYFGPGTRLLVL.

This clonotype was detected only a few times. The chain joins TRBV3-1 to TRBJ2-1, with 12 positions matching TRBD2. Looked up from germline, CDR1 is LGHDT and CDR2 is YNNKEL (reference sequence). The V segment lost 4 bases and the J segment 4 bases; nucleotides outside the gene matches: 14. This CDR3 region has 19 residues. For the CDR3, the DNA is TGTGCCAGCAGCCCCAACGACTTCCGACTAGCGGGGGTATACAATGAGCAGTTCTTC. Protein sequence: CASSPNDFRLAGVYNEQFF.

This clonotype showed up many times. The chain joins TRBV19 to TRBJ2-3; D remains ambiguous. This CDR3 is 15 amino acids long. V lost 7 bases and J 4 bases, leaving 18 bases between the germline ends. From germline, CDR1 is LNHDA and CDR2 SQIVND (reference sequence). The CDR3 DNA sequence: TGTGCCAGTACCGCTCCGGGCGATTCTGCAGATACGCAGTATTTT. Translated, it gives CASTAPGDSADTQYF.

This clonotype turned up a few times. This chain joins TRBV7-3 and TRBJ1-3, with D unresolved. Germline assignment: CDR1 SGHTA and CDR2 FQGTGA. V lost 2 bases and J lost 6, with 5 bases in between. The CDR3 runs to 12 residues. The CDR3 reads CASSLGENTIYF. Written as DNA, the CDR3 is TGTGCCAGCAGCTTAGGGGAAAACACCATATATTTT.

V is TRBV30 and J is TRBJ2-1, with 7 bases identical to TRBD2. Germline CDR1 reads GTSNPN; CDR2 reads SVGIG (reference sequence). V lost 3 bases to trimming and J lost 5 bases; unmatched junction nucleotides: 7. This CDR3 region has 14 residues. Here the CDR3 reads CAWRSIGGNNEQFF. Here the CDR3 DNA reads TGTGCCTGGAGAAGCATCGGGGGGAACAATGAGCAGTTCTTC.

This clonotype was found once. This could be a read error, since a much larger clone is one nucleotide away. The V call is TRBV9, the J call TRBJ1-2, with D possibly being TRBD1 (5 bases). The CDR3 totals 15 residues. Germline values: CDR1 SGDLS, CDR2 YYNGEE. Deletions cut 4 bases from V and 7 bases from J, with 20 bases between. The CDR3 here is CASSPRDYSVFGYTF. The DNA for the CDR3 is TGTGCCAGCAGCCCCCGGGACTACTCGGTCTTTGGCTACACCTTC.

This clonotype came up many times. The chain uses TRBV7-9 and TRBJ1-1, with 9 bases fitting TRBD1. V trimming: 2 bases; J trimming: 5 bases; junction bases outside the gene matches: 12. CDR1 is SEHNR and CDR2 is FQNEAQ in the germline V gene (reference sequence). The length of the CDR3 is 17 residues. This CDR3 is CASSLQITQGADTEAFF. In nucleotides, the CDR3 is TGTGCCAGCAGCTTACAGATAACACAGGGGGCAGATACTGAAGCTTTCTTT.